This note documents a single T cell receptor beta chain sequence. TCRdb's copy holds only in-frame clones and misses some; the assay was immunoSEQ multiplex PCR. This sample has 200,000 to 250,000 clones; about 90% occur once, and the top ten carry 12%. The sample belongs to a study of cytomegalovirus exposure and HLA in healthy donors. The germline CDR1 and CDR2 sequences are SGHNT and YYREEE (reference sequence). With 3 bases removed from V and 7 bases from J, the gap between germline ends came to 23 bases. CDR3 length: 17 amino acids. The sequence was collected from a man younger than 30 in good health and CMV-seropositive. The sample consisted of PBMCs. This chain connects TRBV5-4 to TRBJ2-1; maybe TRBD1 (5 bases). For the CDR3, the DNA is TGTGCCAGCAGCTCGAATTCACAGATTCTCCAGGGAAATGAGCAGTTCTTC. Amino acid sequence: CASSSNSQILQGNEQFF.